The 9 T cell receptor beta chains reported below all come from one sample, sequenced in a study of blood T cell repertoires in COVID-19 (dated by TCRdb to 2019 to 2021). The library was produced with the immunoSEQ multiplex PCR assay. Imported from immuneACCESS, the table was reduced by TCRdb to in-frame sequences with V and J called. These copies leave out some clones; in studies compared against another copy, an unresolved V gene accounts for under half, and the cause of the remainder is not known. The sample includes 200,000 to 250,000 clones, with 87% observed a single time. Together, the top ten hold approximately 12% of the sample. The sample comprised peripheral blood. The source of these receptors is a woman between 18 and 30 years old who had recovered from COVID-19.

A single count supports this clone. The chain is built from TRBV7-3 and TRBJ2-1, with 8 bases fitting TRBD2. The CDR3 spans 17 residues. The ends lost 2 bases at V and 8 bases at J; junction bases unmatched: 14. CDR1 is SGHTA and CDR2 is FQGTGA in the germline V gene. The CDR3 coding sequence is TGTGCCAGCAGCTTATCCCCATCGCGAGCGGGAGCAGATGAGCAGTTCTTC. Its translation: CASSLSPSRAGADEQFF.

This chain connects TRBV25-1 to TRBJ2-5; the match to TRBD2 covers 7 bases. This CDR3 region has 16 residues. V lost 1 base, J lost 2 bases, and 7 bases stayed unmatched. CDR1 is MGHDK and CDR2 is SYGVNS in the germline V gene. This CDR3 is CASSESLWGGQETQYF. CDR3 DNA: TGTGCCAGCAGTGAATCACTTTGGGGGGGACAAGAGACCCAGTACTTC.

The chain combines TRBV29-1 with TRBJ2-5; 7 bases match TRBD1. This CDR3 has 13 residues. With 6 bases clipped from V and 5 bases from J, the junction kept 9 bases outside the gene matches. Germline loops: CDR1 SQVTM, CDR2 ANQGSEA. The CDR3 DNA reads as TGCAGCGTGCCGGGACAGCCCGGGGAGACCCAGTACTTC. The encoded protein is CSVPGQPGETQYF.

The table lists this clone with a few counts. The genes are TRBV7-2 and TRBJ1-6, with 8 positions matching TRBD1. Germline V gene sequence: CDR1 SGHTA, CDR2 FQGNSA. CDR3 size: 13 residues. V lost 6 bases to trimming and J lost 10 bases; unmatched junction nucleotides: 5. CDR3 DNA: TGTGCCAGCAGTTCGCAGGGGGCCTCACCCCTCCACTTT. Translated, it gives CASSSQGASPLHF.

The V and J genes are TRBV11-2 and TRBJ2-7, with D tentatively TRBD2 (7 bases). Germline-derived CDR1 and CDR2 are SGHAT and FQNNGV. This CDR3 contains 18 residues. Trimming cost V 3 bases and J 5 bases, with 26 bases left between them. CDR3 nucleotides: TGTGCCAGCAGCTTTTGGCTAGCGGTTATAAGAGGGGGGGACGAGCAGTACTTC. This sequence encodes CASSFWLAVIRGGDEQYF.

The rearrangement joins TRBV6-2 or TRBV6-3 to TRBJ2-1, with 9 bases lining up with TRBD2. V dropped 3 bases and J dropped 8; count of bases not matched to a gene: 5. There are 14 residues in the CDR3. Germline loops: CDR1 MNHEY, CDR2 SVGEGT. The CDR3 nucleotides read TGTGCCAGCAGTTATATCCTAGCGGGATATGAGCAGTTCTTC. This sequence encodes CASSYILAGYEQFF.

The chain employs TRBV11-2 and TRBJ2-1; tentative D call: TRBD1 (5 bases). V lost 0 bases to trimming and J lost 5 bases, with 11 bases between them. The CDR3 is 15 amino acids. In germline, CDR1 is SGHAT, CDR2 FQNNGV. The chain's CDR3 is CASSLDPDRDNEQFF. CDR3 sequence (DNA): TGTGCCAGCAGCTTAGATCCCGACAGAGACAATGAGCAGTTCTTC.

V and J are TRBV4-1 and TRBJ2-7; maybe TRBD2 (6 bases). The CDR3 has 18 amino acids. Trimming removed 0 bases at V and 4 bases at J, with 22 bases between. Looked up from germline, CDR1 is MGHRA and CDR2 is YSYEKL. CDR3 sequence: CASSQDPVWGEASYEQYF. Written as DNA, the CDR3 is TGCGCCAGCAGCCAAGACCCTGTCTGGGGGGAGGCCTCTTACGAGCAGTACTTC.

This chain links TRBV2 with TRBJ1-2; 11 nucleotides agree with TRBD1. J gave up 4 bases and V 6 bases, and 4 bases lay outside the gene matches. The CDR3 consists of 14 residues. The germline CDR1 and CDR2 sequences are SNHLY and FYNNEI. The CDR3 DNA reads as TGTGCCAGCAGGGTCGGGACAGGGGGCTATGGCTACACCTTC. Amino acids: CASRVGTGGYGYTF.